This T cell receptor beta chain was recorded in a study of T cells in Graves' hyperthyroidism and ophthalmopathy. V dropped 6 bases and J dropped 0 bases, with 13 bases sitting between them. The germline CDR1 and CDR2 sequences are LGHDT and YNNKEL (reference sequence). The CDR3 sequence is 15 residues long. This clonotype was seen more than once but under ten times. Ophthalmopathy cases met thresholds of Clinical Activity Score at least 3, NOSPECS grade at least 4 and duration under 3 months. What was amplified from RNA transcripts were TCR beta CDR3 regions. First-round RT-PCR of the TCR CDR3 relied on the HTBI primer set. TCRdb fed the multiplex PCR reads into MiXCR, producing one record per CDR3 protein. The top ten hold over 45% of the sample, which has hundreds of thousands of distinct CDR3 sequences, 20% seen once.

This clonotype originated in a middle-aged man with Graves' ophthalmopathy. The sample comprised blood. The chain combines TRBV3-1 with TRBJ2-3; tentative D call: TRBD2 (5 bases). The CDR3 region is CASRRTRVSTDTQYF. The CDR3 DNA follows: TGTGCCAGCAGACGTACTAGGGTGAGCACAGATACGCAGTATTTT.